This entry lists 13 T cell receptor beta chains sequenced from one sample in a study of T cells in localized non-small cell lung cancer. Using immunoSEQ multiplex PCR, the repertoire was profiled, and TCRdb retains in-frame clones only, with some absent. The sample consists of about 30,000 clones, 70% to 90% of them appearing once. Sequences were derived from peripheral blood, sampled before any cancer treatment. The receptor set was obtained from a female donor older than 55 with stage I lung adenocarcinoma.

The count of this clone is one. This rearrangement joins TRBV7-9 to TRBJ2-7; TRBD1 agrees at 12 bases. This CDR3 comprises 15 residues. In germline, CDR1 is SEHNR, CDR2 FQNEAQ (reference sequence). V shed 2 bases, J shed 5 bases, and the junction held 4 bases outside the gene matches. The CDR3 loop is CASSLQGQGADEQYF. CDR3 in DNA: TGTGCCAGCAGCTTACAGGGACAGGGGGCAGACGAGCAGTACTTC.

The V and J genes are TRBV7-6 and TRBJ1-2; 11 nucleotides line up with TRBD1. The J segment lost 8 bases and the V segment lost 3 bases, leaving 8 bases of the junction unmatched. There are 15 residues in the CDR3. From germline, CDR1 is SGHVS and CDR2 FNYEAQ. CDR3 nucleotides: TGTGCCAGCAGCTTTCGGACAGGGGGCAATGTGGGCTACACCTTC. This translates into CASSFRTGGNVGYTF.

V gene TRBV19 combines with J gene TRBJ2-3, with D perhaps given as TRBD1 or TRBD2 (5 bases each). Germline values: CDR1 LNHDA, CDR2 SQIVND (reference sequence). This CDR3 spans 16 amino acids. V lost 6 bases, J lost 1 base, and 17 bases lay in between. CDR3 in DNA: TGTGCCAGTAGCCGGGCAGGGTTGAGGGGCACAGATACGCAGTATTTT. This translates into CASSRAGLRGTDTQYF. Full variable domain (missing parts from reference TRBV19 and TRBJ2-3): DGGITQSPKYLFRKEGQNVTLSCEQNLNHDAMYWYRQDPGQGLRLIYYSQIVNDFQKGDIAEGYSVSREKKESFPLTVTSAQKNPTAFYLCASSRAGLRGTDTQYFGPGTRLTVL.

This clone was observed a single time. The CDR3 loop reads CASSSAGVENTGELFF. CDR3 nucleotide sequence: TGCGCCAGCAGCTCCGCCGGGGTTGAGAACACCGGGGAGCTGTTTTTT. The rearrangement joins TRBV5-1 to TRBJ2-2, with D tentatively TRBD2 (5 bases). V was clipped by 3 bases and J by 1 base, with 13 bases between them. This CDR3 is 16 amino acids long. Germline values: CDR1 SGHRS, CDR2 YFSETQ.

V gene TRBV6-5 combines with J gene TRBJ2-3, with 7 bases identical to TRBD2. The CDR3 is 15 amino acids. V dropped 0 bases and J dropped 6; count of bases not matched to a gene: 6. Looked up from germline, CDR1 is MNHEY and CDR2 is SVGAGI. CDR3 nucleotides: TGTGCCAGCAGTTACTCGTCCCGGGGGGTTGATACGCAGTATTTT. It encodes CASSYSSRGVDTQYF.

The J gene is TRBJ2-1, the V gene TRBV15; the match to TRBD2 covers 8 bases. After removal of 0 bases from V and 3 bases from J, the junction contained 1 base not matched to a gene. The CDR3 runs 15 residues. CDR1 and CDR2 (germline): LNHNV, YYDKDF (reference sequence). The CDR3 protein is CATSREAGGYNEQFF. The CDR3 coding sequence is TGTGCCACCAGCAGAGAGGCGGGAGGCTACAATGAGCAGTTCTTC. Full variable domain (rest looked up from reference TRBV15 and TRBJ2-1): DAMVIQNPRYQVTQFGKPVTLSCSQTLNHNVMYWYQQKSSQAPKLLFHYYDKDFNNEADTPDNFQSRRPNTSFCFLDIRSPGLGDTAMYLCATSREAGGYNEQFFGPGTRLTVL.

This sequence joins TRBV18 and TRBJ1-6; no reliable D call. Trimming removed 0 bases from V and 3 bases from J, with 9 bases in between. The CDR3 covers 16 residues. Germline values: CDR1 KGHSH, CDR2 LQKENI. CDR3 bases: TGTGCCAGCTCACCACCAGCAAATTACTATAATTCACCCCTCCACTTT. It codes for CASSPPANYYNSPLHF.

The CDR3 DNA reads TGTGCCAGCTCACCCGCCGGGACAGGGGCTAACTATGGCTACACCTTC. Translating gives CASSPAGTGANYGYTF. This chain links TRBV18 with TRBJ1-2, with 10 bases fitting TRBD1. J was trimmed by 0 bases and V by 3 bases; bases with no gene match: 4. The CDR3 covers 16 residues. Germline V gene data show CDR1 as KGHSH and CDR2 as LQKENI.

V usage is TRBV7-2 and J usage is TRBJ2-1, with a possible D match to TRBD1 (6 bases). Per germline, CDR1 SGHTA and CDR2 FQGNSA. The CDR3 has 15 residues. V dropped 5 bases and J dropped 4 bases, with 15 bases sitting between them. CDR3 DNA: TGTGCCAGCAGCAAACAGGGTTCCCGATACAATGAGCAGTTCTTC. This gives the protein CASSKQGSRYNEQFF.

This clone was observed a handful of times. The rearrangement links TRBV7-9 to TRBJ1-4; D is undetermined. The V end lost 1 base, the J end lost 5 bases, and 8 bases lay between the germline ends. The CDR3 spans 14 residues. Germline CDR1 reads SEHNR; CDR2 reads FQNEAQ (reference sequence). This CDR3 is CASSLGVTNEKLFF. Here the CDR3 DNA reads TGTGCCAGCAGCTTAGGTGTAACAAATGAAAAACTGTTTTTT.

This chain links TRBV7-2 with TRBJ2-1; TRBD2 aligns across 12 bases. Germline CDR1 SGHTA, CDR2 FQGNSA. The ends lost 5 bases at V and 3 bases at J; junction bases unmatched: 14. The CDR3 consists of 19 residues. In nucleotides, the CDR3 is TGTGCCAGCAGCCCCAGAGGACTAGCGGGATCCACCTACTACAATGAGCAGTTCTTC. This sequence encodes CASSPRGLAGSTYYNEQFF. The variable domain in full, with the rest retrieved from reference TRBV7-2 and TRBJ2-1, is GAGVSQSPSNKVTEKGKDVELRCDPISGHTALYWYRQSLGQGLEFLIYFQGNSAPDKSGLPSDRFSAERTGGSVSTLTIQRTQQEDSAVYLCASSPRGLAGSTYYNEQFFGPGTRLTVL.

The V and J genes are TRBV5-1 and TRBJ1-4; D possibly corresponds to TRBD1 (5 bases). Germline V lookup: CDR1 SGHRS, CDR2 YFSETQ. CDR3 length equals 16 residues. The ends were cut back, 4 bases at V and 7 bases at J, with 20 bases in the middle. The CDR3 coding sequence is TGCGCCAGCAGCCTCGACCCGGGACTGGAGGGTGAAAAACTGTTTTTT. It translates to CASSLDPGLEGEKLFF. The full variable domain, its missing parts supplied by reference TRBV5-1 and TRBJ1-4, is KAGVTQTPRYLIKTRGQQVTLSCSPISGHRSVSWYQQTPGQGLQFLFEYFSETQRNKGNFPGRFSGRQFSNSRSEMNVSTLELGDSALYLCASSLDPGLEGEKLFFGSGTQLSVL.

The chain carries TRBV6-9 and TRBJ1-2; 9 nucleotides match TRBD1. With V trimmed by 5 bases and J by 7 bases, 8 bases remained unmatched. Germline V gene lookup returns CDR1 MNHGY and CDR2 SVAAGI. This CDR3 has 14 residues. In nucleotides, the CDR3 is TGTGCCAGCAGTAATTGGACAGGGGCGTTTGGCTACACCTTC. Protein sequence: CASSNWTGAFGYTF.